This is a list of T cell receptor beta chains from one sample in a study of T cells in Graves' hyperthyroidism and ophthalmopathy. TCRdb fed the multiplex PCR reads into MiXCR, producing one record per CDR3 protein. The sample has roughly 45,000 distinct CDR3 sequences, more than 40% seen once. The sequenced material came from peripheral blood or thyroid tissue (not recorded which). The receptors derive from a woman aged 45-59 years with Graves' hyperthyroidism. Both conserved end residues are part of each CDR3. The D gene is left open where the match is weak. Expanded clones get a size class; other rows say once, few or many, or leave the size out.

v_call: TRBV5-5
d_call: TRBD1
j_call: TRBJ2-7
clone_size: .
cdr3_nt: TGTGCCAGCAGCCGCACCGGGACAGGGACCAGCAGGTACGGGCAGTACTTC
cdr3_aa: CASSRTGTGTSRYGQYF

v_call: TRBV29-1
d_call: .
j_call: TRBJ1-1
clone_size: once
cdr3_nt: TGCAGCGCACAGGGTCAGGCTGAAGCTTTCTTT
cdr3_aa: CSAQGQAEAFF

v_call: TRBV19
d_call: .
j_call: TRBJ2-2
clone_size: .
cdr3_nt: TGTGCCAGTACCAAAAACGCGATAGAGCTGAACACCGGGGAGCTGTTTTTT
cdr3_aa: CASTKNAIELNTGELFF

v_call: TRBV6-6
d_call: TRBD1
j_call: TRBJ1-1
clone_size: many
cdr3_nt: TGTGCCAGCAGAGCCGGGACAGGAGAGAAAGCTTTCTTT
cdr3_aa: CASRAGTGEKAFF

v_call: TRBV29-1
d_call: TRBD1
j_call: TRBJ1-2
clone_size: .
cdr3_nt: TGCAGCGTTGGGGGGACAGGGGTTAACTATGGCTACACCTTC
cdr3_aa: CSVGGTGVNYGYTF

v_call: TRBV29-1
d_call: .
j_call: TRBJ2-3
clone_size: many
cdr3_nt: TGCAGCGTTGAACCTCTTCGAATCGGCCCGACAGATACGCAGTATTTT
cdr3_aa: CSVEPLRIGPTDTQYF

v_call: TRBV20-1
d_call: TRBD1
j_call: TRBJ2-3
clone_size: many
cdr3_nt: TGCAGTGCTAGGGACAGGGTCACAGATACGCAGTATTTT
cdr3_aa: CSARDRVTDTQYF

v_call: TRBV11-2
d_call: .
j_call: TRBJ2-6
clone_size: .
cdr3_nt: TGTGCCAGCAGTTTCGTCTCTGGGGCCAACGTCCTGACTTTC
cdr3_aa: CASSFVSGANVLTF

v_call: TRBV20-1
d_call: .
j_call: TRBJ1-2
clone_size: few
cdr3_nt: TGCAGTGCTAGGCGGACGGTAAACTATGGCTACACCTTC
cdr3_aa: CSARRTVNYGYTF

v_call: TRBV29-1
d_call: .
j_call: TRBJ1-5
clone_size: medium-sized
cdr3_nt: TGCAGCCCTCGAGGAGGGCAGGAACAGCCCCAGCATTTT
cdr3_aa: CSPRGGQEQPQHF

v_call: TRBV12-3/TRBV12-4
d_call: .
j_call: TRBJ1-2
clone_size: .
cdr3_nt: TGTGCCAGCAGTTGGGCGGATGGCTACACCTTC
cdr3_aa: CASSWADGYTF

v_call: TRBV10-3
d_call: .
j_call: TRBJ1-6
clone_size: .
cdr3_nt: TGTGCCATCAGTGAGTCGTTAGGGGATTCACCCCTCCACTTT
cdr3_aa: CAISESLGDSPLHF

v_call: TRBV28
d_call: .
j_call: TRBJ2-5
clone_size: many
cdr3_nt: TGTGCCAGCAGTTTATTAGGAGGGTTAGAGACCCAGTACTTC
cdr3_aa: CASSLLGGLETQYF

v_call: TRBV27
d_call: TRBD2
j_call: TRBJ2-2
clone_size: few
cdr3_nt: TGTGCCAGCTATCGACTAGCGGGATCGTTCCCCGGGGAGCTGTTTTTT
cdr3_aa: CASYRLAGSFPGELFF

v_call: TRBV20-1
d_call: TRBD1
j_call: TRBJ1-5
clone_size: many
cdr3_nt: TGCAGTGCTAGGATGAGGACAGGGGGGTTCGCTTATAGCAATCAGCCCCAGCATTTT
cdr3_aa: CSARMRTGGFAYSNQPQHF

v_call: TRBV29-1
d_call: TRBD1
j_call: TRBJ1-1
clone_size: .
cdr3_nt: TGCAGCGCCAGGAGTGGACAGGGCACTGAAGCTTTCTTT
cdr3_aa: CSARSGQGTEAFF

v_call: TRBV7-2
d_call: TRBD2
j_call: TRBJ2-7
clone_size: .
cdr3_nt: TGTGCCGGCAGCGCCAGCGGGAGCACCGGGGAGCAGTACTTC
cdr3_aa: CAGSASGSTGEQYF

v_call: TRBV28
d_call: TRBD1
j_call: TRBJ1-1
clone_size: .
cdr3_nt: TGTGCCAGCAGTTTAAAGGACAGGCAAGCTTTCTTT
cdr3_aa: CASSLKDRQAFF

v_call: TRBV2
d_call: TRBD1
j_call: TRBJ1-4
clone_size: once
cdr3_nt: TGTGCCAGCAGTGAAGCGCTTCGAGGGGACAGCCCTAATGAAAAACTGTTTTTT
cdr3_aa: CASSEALRGDSPNEKLFF

v_call: TRBV9
d_call: .
j_call: TRBJ2-5
clone_size: many
cdr3_nt: TGTGCCAGCAGCGTTGCCTCCGGGTCCGAAGAGACCCAGTACTTC
cdr3_aa: CASSVASGSEETQYF

v_call: TRBV7-9
d_call: .
j_call: TRBJ1-1
clone_size: many
cdr3_nt: TGTGCCAGCAGCTCGGAGGCGGGCACTGAAGCTTTCTTT
cdr3_aa: CASSSEAGTEAFF

v_call: TRBV5-4
d_call: .
j_call: TRBJ1-4
clone_size: .
cdr3_nt: TGTGCCAGCAGTTACGGCTGGGGTGGTGAAAAACTGTTTTTT
cdr3_aa: CASSYGWGGEKLFF

v_call: TRBV2
d_call: .
j_call: TRBJ1-4
clone_size: .
cdr3_nt: TGTGCCAGCAGTGACTCTAGCGGGAGGGCCGAAAAACTGTTTTTT
cdr3_aa: CASSDSSGRAEKLFF

v_call: TRBV7-9
d_call: .
j_call: TRBJ1-2
clone_size: .
cdr3_nt: TGTGCCAGCCTTAATCTTGCTGAGGGCTACACCTTC
cdr3_aa: CASLNLAEGYTF

v_call: TRBV9
d_call: .
j_call: TRBJ2-1
clone_size: .
cdr3_nt: TGTGCCAGCAGCCAGGGTGGGAGAGGTAATGAGCAGTTCTTC
cdr3_aa: CASSQGGRGNEQFF

v_call: TRBV7-2
d_call: TRBD1
j_call: TRBJ1-6
clone_size: .
cdr3_nt: TGTGCCAACAGCCCAGGGACAGGGGGCGATAATTCACCCCTCCACTTC
cdr3_aa: CANSPGTGGDNSPLHF

v_call: TRBV6-2/TRBV6-3
d_call: .
j_call: TRBJ1-2
clone_size: many
cdr3_nt: TGTGCCAGCAGAAACGCCCCGGGACGCCAATATGGCTACACCTTC
cdr3_aa: CASRNAPGRQYGYTF

v_call: TRBV21-1
d_call: .
j_call: TRBJ2-5
clone_size: once
cdr3_nt: TGTGCCAGCAGCACAGGGGCCAGACAAGAGACCCAGTACTTC
cdr3_aa: CASSTGARQETQYF

v_call: TRBV20-1
d_call: .
j_call: TRBJ1-2
clone_size: few
cdr3_nt: TGCAGTGCTAGAGATTTCCGGACGGCCTATGGCTACACCTTC
cdr3_aa: CSARDFRTAYGYTF

v_call: TRBV5-1
d_call: .
j_call: TRBJ1-4
clone_size: .
cdr3_nt: TGCGCCAGCAGCTTCAGGGGCCTAAATGAAAAACTGTTTTTT
cdr3_aa: CASSFRGLNEKLFF

v_call: TRBV20-1
d_call: .
j_call: TRBJ2-7
clone_size: .
cdr3_nt: TGCAGTGCCCGAGTGGATCTCTACGAGCAGTACTTC
cdr3_aa: CSARVDLYEQYF

v_call: TRBV7-9
d_call: TRBD2
j_call: TRBJ2-3
clone_size: many
cdr3_nt: TGTGCCAGCAGCTTTGGGGTCTCACGGGGCGGGAGGTCGGCAGATACGCAGTATTTT
cdr3_aa: CASSFGVSRGGRSADTQYF

v_call: TRBV7-2
d_call: TRBD2
j_call: TRBJ2-7
clone_size: .
cdr3_nt: TGTGCCAGCAGCTCCTTAGCGGGAGTGGGCTACGAGCAGTACTTC
cdr3_aa: CASSSLAGVGYEQYF

v_call: TRBV29-1
d_call: TRBD1
j_call: TRBJ1-2
clone_size: .
cdr3_nt: TGCAGCGTATTAGACAGGGCTGGCTACACCTTC
cdr3_aa: CSVLDRAGYTF

v_call: TRBV29-1
d_call: TRBD1
j_call: TRBJ2-7
clone_size: .
cdr3_nt: TGCAGCGTTGGCAGGGGGTTCTACGGGCAGGACTTC
cdr3_aa: CSVGRGFYGQDF